This note documents a single TCR beta chain sequence. This sample was taken from a study of blood T cell repertoires in COVID-19. In the study overall: Acute and convalescent COVID-19 samples came from the United States, Italy and Spain. T cells, B-cell-depleted T cells, or PBMCs supplied cDNA or gDNA.

Original analysis: Amplification of reference gene primers was used by the study to estimate nucleated cell counts. Profiled with immunoSEQ multiplex PCR; TCRdb holds only in-frame clones, not every one. V, J and clone size derive from that table, while D and trimming were established from the DNA sequence. The table includes about 120,000 clones, around 80% detected once. This CDR3 contains 14 residues. Germline CDR1 reads LGHDT; CDR2 reads YNNKEL (reference sequence). Trimming stripped 5 bases from V and 6 bases from J, with 16 bases between. The sample was peripheral blood. The source is a man in his 70s with active or convalescent COVID-19. The rearrangement uses TRBV3-1 (or the pseudogene TRBV3-2) and TRBJ1-1, with D perhaps matching TRBD1 (6 bases). CDR3 residues: CASSSTGSLAEAFF. CDR3 sequence (DNA): TGTGCCAGCAGCTCCACAGGGTCCTTAGCTGAAGCTTTCTTT.